Listed here are 32 T cell receptor beta chains from one sample, sequenced in a study of blood T cells in healthy people across ages. Sample-barcoded 5' priming and a J-beta primer mix drove a second PCR of roughly 7 to 11 cycles. From the 5' RACE reads, TCRdb called clonotypes with MiXCR, one entry per CDR3 protein. The table shows about 1.4 million distinct CDR3 sequences, with roughly 59% occurring only once. The sequenced sample consisted of blood. These receptors all stem from a man in his late teens or twenties in good health.

J is TRBJ2-5 and V is TRBV5-1; D is ambiguous. The CDR3 totals 13 residues. Per the germline V gene, CDR1 is SGHRS and CDR2 is YFSETQ. Trimming removed 4 bases from V and 0 bases from J, with 7 bases in between. The CDR3 DNA sequence: TGCGCCAGCAGCCTGACTCACCAAGAGACCCAGTACTTC. Its protein is CASSLTHQETQYF.

The chain uses TRBV4-2 and TRBJ2-6, with unresolved D. V was clipped by 5 bases and J by 0 bases, with 11 bases between them. Per the germline V gene, CDR1 is LGHNA and CDR2 is YNFKEQ. This CDR3 comprises 16 residues. CDR3 residues: CASSATDSSGANVLTF. The DNA of the CDR3 is TGTGCCAGCAGCGCGACCGATAGCTCTGGGGCCAACGTCCTGACTTTC.

The chain has TRBV7-8 and TRBJ2-5; D is unclear. The germline V gene encodes CDR1 SGHVS and CDR2 FQNEAQ. This CDR3 has 13 residues. Trimming removed 5 bases at V and 5 bases at J, with 12 bases between. The CDR3 region has the DNA TGTGCCAGCAGCCCTGGTGGGGTGGAGACCCAGTACTTC. Its translation: CASSPGGVETQYF.

The chain has TRBV6-2 or TRBV6-3 and TRBJ2-3; TRBD2 agrees at 7 bases. V shed 6 bases and J 4 bases; nucleotides not matched to a gene: 7. Looked up from germline, CDR1 is MNHEY and CDR2 is SVGEGT. This CDR3 spans 14 amino acids. The CDR3 region has the DNA TGTGCCAGCAGCCGAGGACTAGAGGCAGATACGCAGTATTTT. Amino acids: CASSRGLEADTQYF.

This clonotype came up once. The genes are TRBV27 and TRBJ2-3; D unresolved. The germline CDR1 and CDR2 sequences are MNHEY and SMNVEV (reference sequence). V lost 8 bases to trimming and J lost 2 bases, with 20 bases between them. The CDR3 spans 16 residues. The CDR3 region has the DNA TGTGCCAGCGGCCCGAGCCTTGGGTTCACCACAGATACGCAGTATTTT. Protein: CASGPSLGFTTDTQYF.

The chain joins TRBV20-1 to TRBJ2-3, with D possibly being TRBD2 (6 bases). V lost 5 bases and J lost 8, with 20 bases in between. The CDR3 covers 14 residues. The germline V gene has CDR1 DFQATT and CDR2 SNEGSKA (reference sequence). The DNA of the CDR3 is TGCAGTGCTCCCTCAGCGGGTAGTCGTCGTACGCAGTATTTT. It encodes CSAPSAGSRRTQYF.

The chain uses TRBV27 and TRBJ2-5; a weak D match, TRBD2 (6 bases). The V and J ends lost 5 bases and 2 bases respectively, with 18 bases between them. The CDR3 has 16 amino acids. Germline assignment: CDR1 MNHEY and CDR2 SMNVEV (reference sequence). CDR3 sequence: CASSPGALASQETQYF. The CDR3 DNA is TGTGCCAGCAGTCCCGGTGCCCTAGCGTCTCAAGAGACCCAGTACTTC.

Comment on this clonotype: The conserved closing phenylalanine or tryptophan is absent in this CDR3, likely reflecting a read error. V usage is TRBV29-1 and J usage is TRBJ2-4; 12 bases map to TRBD1. Germline CDR1 reads SQVTM; CDR2 reads ANQGSEA. The CDR3 sequence is 18 residues long. V was clipped by 4 bases and J by 1 base; unmatched bases: 11. In DNA form, the CDR3 reads TGCAGCGTTGGTCTGGGACAGGGGGCTTGGGGGGCCAAAAACATTCAGTACGTC. Protein sequence: CSVGLGQGAWGAKNIQYV.

The chain combines TRBV10-3 with TRBJ2-2; the D gene could be TRBD1 or TRBD2 (5 bases each). V was clipped by 7 bases and J by 1 base, with 10 bases between them. This CDR3 spans 14 amino acids. Germline values: CDR1 ENHRY, CDR2 SYGVKD. In DNA, the CDR3 is TGTGCCATCACCGGGACCCTGAACACCGGGGAGCTGTTTTTT. Translation: CAITGTLNTGELFF.

This sequence joins TRBV27 and TRBJ1-5; D uncertain. CDR1 MNHEY and CDR2 SMNVEV come from the germline V gene (reference sequence). This CDR3 spans 16 amino acids. V was clipped by 0 bases and J by 1 base, with 10 bases between them. This CDR3 reads CASSLSGLLSNQPQHF. CDR3 coding DNA: TGTGCCAGCAGTTTATCAGGGCTTTTGAGCAATCAGCCCCAGCATTTT.

This chain joins TRBV4-1 and TRBJ2-7; 8 bases fit TRBD2. Germline V gives CDR1 MGHRA, CDR2 YSYEKL. The junction had 7 bases not matched to a gene; V was cut back by 0 bases and J by 3 bases. This CDR3 region has 16 residues. The CDR3 sequence: CASSQDGREDHYEQYF. The CDR3 nucleotides read TGCGCCAGCAGCCAAGATGGGCGGGAGGACCACTACGAGCAGTACTTC.

The chain couples TRBV5-1 to TRBJ2-5; TRBD2 matches at 9 bases. V was clipped by 4 bases and J by 2 bases; unmatched bases: 3. Germline CDR1 SGHRS, CDR2 YFSETQ. The CDR3 runs to 14 residues. CDR3: CASSGTSFQETQYF. The DNA of the CDR3 is TGCGCCAGCAGCGGGACTAGCTTTCAAGAGACCCAGTACTTC.

This chain joins TRBV20-1 and TRBJ2-5; D may be TRBD2 (7 bases). TRBJ2-7 matches the DNA end more closely, so the J call is doubtful. CDR1 and CDR2 from the germline V gene are DFQATT and SNEGSKA (reference sequence). CDR3 size: 13 residues. The CDR3 sequence is CSARGIGGDEQYF. Written as DNA, the CDR3 is TGCAGTGCTAGGGGTATAGGGGGGGACGAGCAGTACTTC.

This clonotype is a singleton in its sample. This rearrangement joins TRBV2 to TRBJ1-2; D perhaps matches TRBD1 (5 bases). CDR3 size: 17 residues. Per the germline V gene, CDR1 is SNHLY and CDR2 is FYNNEI. V was pared by 8 bases and J by 5 bases, with 27 bases between. The CDR3 protein is CASPSPRDQGRAYGYTF. The CDR3 nucleotides are TGTGCCAGCCCCTCACCGCGGGACCAAGGAAGGGCTTATGGCTACACCTTC.

The V and J genes are TRBV20-1 and TRBJ2-3, with TRBD2 matching 9 bases. Germline trimming cut 2 bases from V and 0 bases from J; bases unmatched to any gene: 6. Germline V lookup: CDR1 DFQATT, CDR2 SNEGSKA (reference sequence). The CDR3 consists of 16 residues. The CDR3 DNA follows: TGCAGTGCTAGATCGAGACTAGCGGACAGCACAGATACGCAGTATTTT. Translation gives CSARSRLADSTDTQYF.

This clonotype showed up just a few times. J is TRBJ1-2 and V is TRBV27, with 11 bases matching TRBD1. The CDR3 has 16 residues. In germline, CDR1 is MNHEY, CDR2 SMNVEV (reference sequence). V gave up 8 bases and J gave up 4 bases; unmatched junction bases: 12. The CDR3 spells CASDPDRGRQVYGYTF. The CDR3 DNA reads TGTGCCAGCGACCCGGACAGGGGGCGCCAGGTCTATGGCTACACCTTC.

The chain links TRBV10-3 to TRBJ2-5; D is ambiguous. The germline CDR1 and CDR2 sequences are ENHRY and SYGVKD. The length of the CDR3 is 13 residues. Trimming shortened V by 4 bases and J by 1 base, and 7 bases separated the two germline ends. Here the CDR3 DNA reads TGTGCCATCAGTGTGTACGGCCAAGAGACCCAGTACTTC. This codes for CAISVYGQETQYF.

To note about this clonotype: Relative to the germline gene, one junction end is altered; a read error may explain this. This rearrangement joins TRBV5-6 to TRBJ2-4; maybe TRBD1 (6 bases). The CDR3 is 14 residues long. Germline values: CDR1 SGHDT, CDR2 YYEEEE. The CDR3 region is CASSRDKWGNIQYF. CDR3 in DNA: TGTGCCAGCAGCCGGGACAAATGGGGGAACATTCAGTACTTT.

The V gene is TRBV20-1, the J gene TRBJ2-7, with D perhaps TRBD1 (6 bases). V was trimmed by 7 bases and J by 1 base, leaving 14 bases between them. Per germline, CDR1 DFQATT and CDR2 SNEGSKA (reference sequence). This CDR3 has 13 residues. For the CDR3, the DNA is TGCAGTGTTGAAAGGGGGAAATCCTACGAGCAGTACTTC. Protein: CSVERGKSYEQYF.

The chain combines TRBV20-1 with TRBJ1-6; D ambiguous. The germline V gene has CDR1 DFQATT and CDR2 SNEGSKA (reference sequence). This CDR3 comprises 14 residues. V was cut by 6 bases and J by 3 bases, with 12 bases left in between. The CDR3 DNA is TGCAGTGCCAAATATACACGCTATAATTCACCCCTCCACTTT. Protein product: CSAKYTRYNSPLHF.

In this sample, this clonotype turned up a few times. The chain links TRBV15 to TRBJ2-3, with a weak D call TRBD1 (6 bases). The germline V gene has CDR1 LNHNV and CDR2 YYDKDF (reference sequence). Between the trimmed V and J ends, which lost 2 bases and 0 bases, there was a span of 9 bases. This CDR3 has 15 residues. CDR3 DNA: TGTGCCACCAGCAGAAGGACAGTAAGCACAGATACGCAGTATTTT. The encoded protein is CATSRRTVSTDTQYF.

Of note for this clonotype: One junction end disagrees with the germline gene, perhaps due to a read error. This CDR3 reads CASSYRPSGSHYNEQFF. In DNA form, the CDR3 reads TGTGCCAGCAGTTACCGTCCGAGCGGGAGCCACTACAACGAGCAGTTCTTC. The chain employs TRBV6-2 or TRBV6-3 and TRBJ2-1, with 8 bases identical to TRBD2. The germline gives CDR1 MNHEY, CDR2 SVGEGT. There are 17 residues in the CDR3.

The gene calls are TRBV6-1 and TRBJ1-2; TRBD1 matches 11 bases. The CDR3 is made up of 16 amino acids. J lost 2 bases, V lost 7 bases, and 9 bases had no gene match. The V gene's germline CDR1 is MNHNS and CDR2 SASEGT. CDR3 in amino acids: CASTKSGQGGNYGYTF. The CDR3 DNA is TGTGCCAGCACCAAGTCGGGACAGGGGGGAAACTATGGCTACACCTTC.

This clonotype occurred once. The rearrangement links TRBV9 to TRBJ2-3; 12 nucleotides match TRBD2. Per the germline V gene, CDR1 is SGDLS and CDR2 is YYNGEE. The CDR3 is 19 residues long. The V segment lost 0 bases and the J segment 6 bases; nucleotides outside the gene matches: 14. CDR3 sequence reads: CASSVGPVGLAGPEDTQYF. The DNA of the CDR3 is TGTGCCAGCAGCGTAGGCCCTGTCGGACTAGCGGGGCCAGAGGATACGCAGTATTTT.

This clonotype showed up just a few times. The chain carries TRBV28 and TRBJ2-5; 10 positions match TRBD1. The trim removed 8 bases at V and 5 bases at J, leaving 11 bases unmatched. This CDR3 contains 15 residues. Looked up from germline, CDR1 is MDHEN and CDR2 is SYDVKM. CDR3: CASADRGGLMETQYF. CDR3 DNA sequence: TGTGCCAGCGCGGACAGGGGGGGATTGATGGAGACCCAGTACTTC.

The sample holds a few counts of this clonotype. DNA of the CDR3: TGTGCCAGCAGCCAAGATGGGACAGGCCGAAACTACGAGCAGTACTTC. Translated: CASSQDGTGRNYEQYF. The rearrangement joins TRBV3-1 to TRBJ2-7; 8 positions match TRBD1. V shed 0 bases, J shed 3 bases, and the junction held 7 bases outside the gene matches. CDR3 length: 16 amino acids. Germline CDR1 LGHDT, CDR2 YNNKEL (reference sequence).

By frequency in the sample, this clonotype is medium-sized. The J gene is TRBJ2-7, the V gene TRBV6-1; 8 bases match TRBD1. Germline values: CDR1 MNHNS, CDR2 SASEGT. The J segment lost 3 bases and the V segment lost 6 bases, leaving 10 bases of the junction unmatched. This CDR3 spans 15 amino acids. The CDR3 loop is CASSELETGVYEQYF. The CDR3 DNA is TGTGCCAGCAGCGAGTTGGAGACAGGGGTCTACGAGCAGTACTTC.

The chain has TRBV4-2 and TRBJ1-4; no clear D. Trimming left V 4 bases short and J 8 bases short, with 11 bases between. Germline V CDR1 and CDR2: LGHNA, YNFKEQ. The CDR3 sequence is 13 residues long. CDR3 in amino acids: CASSPRFEEKLFF. The CDR3 DNA follows: TGTGCCAGCAGCCCGCGGTTCGAGGAAAAACTGTTTTTT.

The gene calls are TRBV7-9 and TRBJ1-5; a weak D match, TRBD1 (6 bases). The CDR3 spans 14 residues. The germline V gene encodes CDR1 SEHNR and CDR2 FQNEAQ (reference sequence). Deletions cut 1 base from V and 6 bases from J, with 10 bases between. CDR3 protein: CASSLGPDSQPQHF. Here the CDR3 DNA reads TGTGCCAGCAGCTTAGGGCCGGACAGTCAGCCCCAGCATTTT.

The J gene is TRBJ1-1, the V gene TRBV7-9, with no clear D. The CDR3 totals 14 residues. Trimming took 5 bases from V and 2 from J, leaving 12 bases between them. Germline V CDR1 and CDR2: SEHNR, FQNEAQ (reference sequence). CDR3 sequence reads: CASSPPDINTEAFF. CDR3 DNA sequence: TGTGCCAGCAGCCCCCCGGATATTAACACTGAAGCTTTCTTT.

The chain employs TRBV21-1 and TRBJ2-5; TRBD2, the D gene given by the table, was not confirmed from the DNA. TRBV21-1 is classified as a pseudogene. The CDR3 runs to 17 residues. The CDR3 region is CASSKGSASGRHFEQYF. The CDR3 DNA reads TGTGCCAGCAGCAAAGGATCGGCTAGCGGGAGACATTTTGAGCAGTACTTC.

The chain carries TRBV7-9 and TRBJ2-1, with TRBD2 as a possible D gene (5 bases). Germline V gene lookup returns CDR1 SEHNR and CDR2 FQNEAQ (reference sequence). V was cut by 6 bases and J by 6 bases, with 9 bases left in between. The CDR3 spans 12 residues. This chain's CDR3 is CASRPSLNEQFF. CDR3 bases: TGTGCCAGCAGGCCTAGCCTCAATGAGCAGTTCTTC.